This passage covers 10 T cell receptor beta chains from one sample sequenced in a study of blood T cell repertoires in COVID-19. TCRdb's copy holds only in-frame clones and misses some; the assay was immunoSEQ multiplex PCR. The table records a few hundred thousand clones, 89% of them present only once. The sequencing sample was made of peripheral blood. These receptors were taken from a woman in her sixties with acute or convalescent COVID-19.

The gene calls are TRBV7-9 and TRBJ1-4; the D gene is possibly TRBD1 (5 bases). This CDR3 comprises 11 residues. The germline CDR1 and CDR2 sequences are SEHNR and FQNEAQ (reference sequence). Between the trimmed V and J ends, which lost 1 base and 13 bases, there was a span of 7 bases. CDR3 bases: TGTGCCAGCAGCTTAGGCCAGGGACTGTTTTTT. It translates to CASSLGQGLFF.

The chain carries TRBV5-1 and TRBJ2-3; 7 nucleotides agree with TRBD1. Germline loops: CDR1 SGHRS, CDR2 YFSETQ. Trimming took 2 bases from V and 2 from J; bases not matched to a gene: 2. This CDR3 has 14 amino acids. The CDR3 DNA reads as TGCGCCAGCAGCTTAGGACAGGCCACAGATACGCAGTATTTT. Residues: CASSLGQATDTQYF.

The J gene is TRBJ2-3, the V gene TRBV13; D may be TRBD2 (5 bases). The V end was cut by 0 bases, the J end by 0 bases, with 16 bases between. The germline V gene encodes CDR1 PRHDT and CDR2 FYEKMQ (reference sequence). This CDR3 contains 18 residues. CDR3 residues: CASSLGPRGSPSTDTQYF. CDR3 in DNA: TGTGCCAGCAGCTTAGGCCCTAGAGGGTCCCCTAGCACAGATACGCAGTATTTT. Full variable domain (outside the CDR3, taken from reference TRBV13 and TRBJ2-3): AAGVIQSPRHLIKEKRETATLKCYPIPRHDTVYWYQQGPGQDPQFLISFYEKMQSDKGSIPDRFSAQQFSDYHSELNMSSLELGDSALYFCASSLGPRGSPSTDTQYFGPGTRLTVL.

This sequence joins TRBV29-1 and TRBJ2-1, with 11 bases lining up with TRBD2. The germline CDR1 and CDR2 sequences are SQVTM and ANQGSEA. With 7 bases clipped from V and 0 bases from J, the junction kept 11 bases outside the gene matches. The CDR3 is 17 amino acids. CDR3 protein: CSGGLAALRGSYNEQFF. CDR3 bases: TGCAGCGGGGGACTAGCGGCCCTCAGGGGCTCCTACAATGAGCAGTTCTTC.

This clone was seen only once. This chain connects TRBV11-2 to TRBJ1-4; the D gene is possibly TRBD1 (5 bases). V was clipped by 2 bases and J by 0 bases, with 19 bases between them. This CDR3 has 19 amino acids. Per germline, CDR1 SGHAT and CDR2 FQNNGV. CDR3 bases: TGTGCCAGCAGCTTAATTCGACGCGGAGGGGTTGCAACTAATGAAAAACTGTTTTTT. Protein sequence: CASSLIRRGGVATNEKLFF. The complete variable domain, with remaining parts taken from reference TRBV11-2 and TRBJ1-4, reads EAGVAQSPRYKIIEKRQSVAFWCNPISGHATLYWYQQILGQGPKLLIQFQNNGVVDDSQLPKDRFSAERLKGVDSTLKIQPAKLEDSAVYLCASSLIRRGGVATNEKLFFGSGTQLSVL.

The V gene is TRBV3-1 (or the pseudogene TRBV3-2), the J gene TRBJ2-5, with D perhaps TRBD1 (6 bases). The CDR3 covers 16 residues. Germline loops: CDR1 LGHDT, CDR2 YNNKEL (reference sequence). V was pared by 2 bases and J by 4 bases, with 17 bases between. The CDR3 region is CASSQRATGLAETQYF. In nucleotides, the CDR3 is TGTGCCAGCAGCCAAAGGGCCACAGGGTTGGCAGAGACCCAGTACTTC.

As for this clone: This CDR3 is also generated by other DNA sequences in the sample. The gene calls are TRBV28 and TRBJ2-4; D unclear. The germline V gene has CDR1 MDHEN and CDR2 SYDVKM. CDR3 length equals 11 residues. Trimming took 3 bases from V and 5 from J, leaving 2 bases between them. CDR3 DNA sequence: TGTGCCAGCAGTTTCGAAAACATTCAGTACTTC. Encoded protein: CASSFENIQYF.

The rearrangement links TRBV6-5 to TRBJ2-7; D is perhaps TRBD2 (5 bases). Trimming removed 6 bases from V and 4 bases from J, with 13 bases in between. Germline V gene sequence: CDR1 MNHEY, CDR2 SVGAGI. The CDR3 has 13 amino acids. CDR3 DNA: TGTGCCAGCAGAGGCGAGGGATTGTACGAGCAGTACTTC. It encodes CASRGEGLYEQYF.

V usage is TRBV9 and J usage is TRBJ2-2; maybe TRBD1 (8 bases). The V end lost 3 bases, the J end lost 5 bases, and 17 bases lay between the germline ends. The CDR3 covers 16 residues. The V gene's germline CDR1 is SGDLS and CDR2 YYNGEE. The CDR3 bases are TGTGCCAGCAGCGGAGGATACAGGGGGGGAACCGGGGAGCTGTTTTTT. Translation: CASSGGYRGGTGELFF.

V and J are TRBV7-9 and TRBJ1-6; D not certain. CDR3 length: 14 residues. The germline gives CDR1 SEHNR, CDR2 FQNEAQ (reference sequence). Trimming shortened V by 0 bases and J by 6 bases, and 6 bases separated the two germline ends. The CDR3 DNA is TGTGCCAGCAGCTTAGCTGGCAGTAATTCACCCCTCCACTTT. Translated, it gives CASSLAGSNSPLHF.